This T cell receptor beta chain was profiled in a study of blood T cell repertoires in COVID-19. Study context: T cells, B-cell-depleted T cells, or PBMCs supplied cDNA or gDNA.

TCRdb's copy holds only in-frame clones and misses some; the assay was immunoSEQ multiplex PCR. The data show under 75,000 clones, around 90% seen once. CDR1 is SGHRS and CDR2 is YFSETQ in the germline V gene. This CDR3 is 16 amino acids long. J was trimmed by 0 bases and V by 4 bases; bases with no gene match: 5. This TCR was sampled from a man aged 60 to 69 with active COVID-19. V is TRBV5-1 and J is TRBJ1-1, with TRBD1 identical over 11 bases. Material for sequencing was peripheral blood. The CDR3 coding sequence is TGCGCCAGCAGCCCGGACAGGGGGCAGATGAACACTGAAGCTTTCTTT. Protein product: CASSPDRGQMNTEAFF.